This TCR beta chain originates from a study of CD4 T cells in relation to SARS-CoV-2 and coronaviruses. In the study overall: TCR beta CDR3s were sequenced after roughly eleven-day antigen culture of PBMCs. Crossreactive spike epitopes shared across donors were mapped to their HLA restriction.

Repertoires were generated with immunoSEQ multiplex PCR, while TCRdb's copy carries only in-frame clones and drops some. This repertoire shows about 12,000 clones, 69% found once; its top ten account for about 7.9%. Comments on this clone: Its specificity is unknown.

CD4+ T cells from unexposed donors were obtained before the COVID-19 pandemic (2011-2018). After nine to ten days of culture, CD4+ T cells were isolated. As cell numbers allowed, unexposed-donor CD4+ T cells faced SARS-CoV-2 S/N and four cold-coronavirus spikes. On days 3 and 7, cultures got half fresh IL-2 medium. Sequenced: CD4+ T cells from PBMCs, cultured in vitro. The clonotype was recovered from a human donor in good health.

The CDR3 DNA is TGTGCCAGCAGCCCTTATAGCACAGATACGCAGTATTTT. Residues: CASSPYSTDTQYF. The chain uses TRBV5-4 and TRBJ2-3; D ambiguous. The CDR3 extends over 13 amino acids. The V end was cut by 4 bases, the J end by 0 bases, with 6 bases between. Germline V gives CDR1 SGHNT, CDR2 YYREEE (reference sequence).